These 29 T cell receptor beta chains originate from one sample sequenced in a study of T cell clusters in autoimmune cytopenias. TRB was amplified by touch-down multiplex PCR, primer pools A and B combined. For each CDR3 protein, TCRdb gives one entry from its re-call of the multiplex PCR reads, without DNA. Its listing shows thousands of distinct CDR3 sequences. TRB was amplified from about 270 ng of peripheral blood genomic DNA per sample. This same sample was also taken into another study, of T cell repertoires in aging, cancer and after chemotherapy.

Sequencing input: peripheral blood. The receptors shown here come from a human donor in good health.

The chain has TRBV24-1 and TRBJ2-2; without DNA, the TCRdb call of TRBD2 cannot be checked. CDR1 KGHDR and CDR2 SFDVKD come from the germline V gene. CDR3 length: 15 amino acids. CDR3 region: CATSDPSSSAGELFF.

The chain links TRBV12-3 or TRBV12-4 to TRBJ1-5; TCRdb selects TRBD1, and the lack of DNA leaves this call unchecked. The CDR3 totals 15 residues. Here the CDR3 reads CASSFTGAGNQPQHF.

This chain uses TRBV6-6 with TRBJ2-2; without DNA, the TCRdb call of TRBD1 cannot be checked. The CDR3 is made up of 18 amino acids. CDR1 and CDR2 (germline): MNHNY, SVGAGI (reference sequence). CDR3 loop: CASSSSSLGQEYTGELFF.

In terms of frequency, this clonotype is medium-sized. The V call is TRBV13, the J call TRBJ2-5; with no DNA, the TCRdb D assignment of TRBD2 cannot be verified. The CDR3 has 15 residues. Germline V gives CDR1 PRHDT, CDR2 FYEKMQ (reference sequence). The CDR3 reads CASSYRDLAQETQYF.

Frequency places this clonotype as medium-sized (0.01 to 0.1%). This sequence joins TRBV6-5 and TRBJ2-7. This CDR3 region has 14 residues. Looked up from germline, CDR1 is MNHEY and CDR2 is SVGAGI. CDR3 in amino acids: CASRRTVESIRLYF.

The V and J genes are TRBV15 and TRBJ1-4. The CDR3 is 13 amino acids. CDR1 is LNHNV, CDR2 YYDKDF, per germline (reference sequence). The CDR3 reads CATSRNTNEKLFF.

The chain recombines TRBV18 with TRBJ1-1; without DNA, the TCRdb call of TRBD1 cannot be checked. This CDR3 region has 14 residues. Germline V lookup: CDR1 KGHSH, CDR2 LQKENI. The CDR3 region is CASLLQGASTEAFF. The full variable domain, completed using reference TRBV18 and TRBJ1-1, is NAGVMQNPRHLVRRRGQEARLRCSPMKGHSHVYWYRQLPEEGLKFMVYLQKENIIDESGMPKERFSAEFPKEGPSILRIQQVVRGDSAAYFCASLLQGASTEAFFGQGTRLTVV.

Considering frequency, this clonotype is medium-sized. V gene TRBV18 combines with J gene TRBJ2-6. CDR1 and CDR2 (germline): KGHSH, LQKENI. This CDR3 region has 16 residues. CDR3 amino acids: CASSRWATAGANVLTF.

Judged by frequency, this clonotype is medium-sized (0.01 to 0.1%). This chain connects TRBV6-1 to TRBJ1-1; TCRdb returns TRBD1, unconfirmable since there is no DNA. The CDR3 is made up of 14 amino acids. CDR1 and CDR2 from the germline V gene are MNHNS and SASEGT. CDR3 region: CASSEQGLNTEAFF.

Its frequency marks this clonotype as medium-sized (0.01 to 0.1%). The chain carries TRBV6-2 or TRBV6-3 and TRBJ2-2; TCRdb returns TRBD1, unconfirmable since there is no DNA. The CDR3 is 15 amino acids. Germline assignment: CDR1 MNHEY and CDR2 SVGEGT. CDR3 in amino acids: CASSPPSDGAGELFF.

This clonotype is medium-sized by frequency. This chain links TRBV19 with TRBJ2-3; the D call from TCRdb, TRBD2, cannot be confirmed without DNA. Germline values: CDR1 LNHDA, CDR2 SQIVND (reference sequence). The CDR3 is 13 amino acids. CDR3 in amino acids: CASSFGLSDTQYF.

Here the CDR3 reads CASSLSHSAGEQYF. The chain employs TRBV12-3 or TRBV12-4 and TRBJ2-7; the TRBD1 assignment by TCRdb is unverifiable without DNA. The CDR3 consists of 14 residues.

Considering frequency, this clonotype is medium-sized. CDR3 amino acids: CSVEGETGAYEQYF. V gene TRBV29-1 combines with J gene TRBJ2-7. CDR3 size: 14 residues. Germline values: CDR1 SQVTM, CDR2 ANQGSEA.

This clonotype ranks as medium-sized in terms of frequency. The CDR3: CASSSILGPLHF. The rearrangement links TRBV11-1 to TRBJ1-6. The CDR3 has 12 amino acids. Germline V gene sequence: CDR1 SGHAT, CDR2 FQDESV (reference sequence).

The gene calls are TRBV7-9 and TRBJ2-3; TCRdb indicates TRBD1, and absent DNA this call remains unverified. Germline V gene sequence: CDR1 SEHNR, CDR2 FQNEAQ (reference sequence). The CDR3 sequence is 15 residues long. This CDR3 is CASSSGNRGTDTQYF.

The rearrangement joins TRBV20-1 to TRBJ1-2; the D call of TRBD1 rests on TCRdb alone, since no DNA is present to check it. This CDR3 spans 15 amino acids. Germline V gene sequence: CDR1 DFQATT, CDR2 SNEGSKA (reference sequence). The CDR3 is CSASPVLRVGGGYTF.

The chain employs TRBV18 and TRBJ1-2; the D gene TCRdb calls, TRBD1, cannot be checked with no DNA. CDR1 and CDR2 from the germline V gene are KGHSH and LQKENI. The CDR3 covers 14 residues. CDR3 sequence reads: CASSREGGGYGYTF.

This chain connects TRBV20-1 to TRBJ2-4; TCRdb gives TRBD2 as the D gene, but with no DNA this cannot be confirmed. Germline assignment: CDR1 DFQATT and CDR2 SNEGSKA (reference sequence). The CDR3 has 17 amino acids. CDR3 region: CSAFPGTSVLAKNIQYF.

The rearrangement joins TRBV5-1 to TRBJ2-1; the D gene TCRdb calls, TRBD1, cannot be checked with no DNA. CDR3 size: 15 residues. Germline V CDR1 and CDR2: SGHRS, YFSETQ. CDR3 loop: CASSLVGTANNEQFF.

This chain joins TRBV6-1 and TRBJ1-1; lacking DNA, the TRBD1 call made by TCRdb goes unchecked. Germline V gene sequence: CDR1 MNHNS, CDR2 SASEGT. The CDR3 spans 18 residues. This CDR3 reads CASSEESGVMTGNTEAFF.

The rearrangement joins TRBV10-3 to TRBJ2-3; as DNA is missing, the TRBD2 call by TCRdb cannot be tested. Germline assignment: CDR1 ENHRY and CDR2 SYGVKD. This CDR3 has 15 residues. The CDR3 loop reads CAISESGGSGDTQYF.

Here the CDR3 reads CASSARPHDPYEQYF. This chain links TRBV6-5 with TRBJ2-7; TCRdb's D gene call, TRBD2, goes unchecked for lack of DNA. Germline values: CDR1 MNHEY, CDR2 SVGAGI. This CDR3 has 15 residues.

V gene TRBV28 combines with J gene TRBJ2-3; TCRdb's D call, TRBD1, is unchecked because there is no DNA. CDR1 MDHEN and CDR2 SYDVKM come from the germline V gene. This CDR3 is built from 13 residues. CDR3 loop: CASSRPGTDTQYF.

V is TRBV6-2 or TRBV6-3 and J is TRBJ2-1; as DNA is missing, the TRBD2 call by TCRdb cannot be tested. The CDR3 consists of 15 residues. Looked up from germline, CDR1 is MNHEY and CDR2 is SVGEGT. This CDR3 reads CASKLFSGRGNEQFF.

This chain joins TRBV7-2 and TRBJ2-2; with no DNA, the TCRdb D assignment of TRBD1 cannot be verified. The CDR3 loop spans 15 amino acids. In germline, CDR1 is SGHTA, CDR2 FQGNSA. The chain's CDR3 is CASSQARTPTGELFF.

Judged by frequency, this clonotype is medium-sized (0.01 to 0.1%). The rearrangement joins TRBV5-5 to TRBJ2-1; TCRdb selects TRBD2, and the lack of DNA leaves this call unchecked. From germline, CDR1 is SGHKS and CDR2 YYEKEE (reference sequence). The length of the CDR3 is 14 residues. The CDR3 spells CASSLRLAPNEQFF.

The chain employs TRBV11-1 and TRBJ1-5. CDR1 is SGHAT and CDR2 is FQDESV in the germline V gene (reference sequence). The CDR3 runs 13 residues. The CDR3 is CASSQEPEQPQHF.

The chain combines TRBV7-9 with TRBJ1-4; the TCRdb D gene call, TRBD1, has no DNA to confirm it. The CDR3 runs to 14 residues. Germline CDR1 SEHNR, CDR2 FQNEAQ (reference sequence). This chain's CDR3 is CASSSPVEEEKLFF.

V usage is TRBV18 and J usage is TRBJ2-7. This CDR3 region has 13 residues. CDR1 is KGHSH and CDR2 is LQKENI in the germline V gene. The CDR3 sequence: CASSPQSPNEQYF.